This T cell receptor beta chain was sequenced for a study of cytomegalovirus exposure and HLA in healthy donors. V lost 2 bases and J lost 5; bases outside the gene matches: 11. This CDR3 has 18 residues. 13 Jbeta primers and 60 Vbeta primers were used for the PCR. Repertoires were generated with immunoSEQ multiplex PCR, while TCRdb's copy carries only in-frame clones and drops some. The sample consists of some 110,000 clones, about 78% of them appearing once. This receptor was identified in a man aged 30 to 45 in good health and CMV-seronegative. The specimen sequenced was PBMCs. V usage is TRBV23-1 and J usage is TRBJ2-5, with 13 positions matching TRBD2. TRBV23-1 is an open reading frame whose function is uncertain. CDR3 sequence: CASSQPPGTSGEIETQYF. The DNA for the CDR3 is TGCGCCAGCAGTCAACCCCCAGGGACTAGCGGGGAGATTGAGACCCAGTACTTC.